Listed here is a single TCR beta chain. Its target is unknown. The sample comes from a study of CD8 T cells in ankylosing spondylitis. TCRdb ran MiXCR on the 5' RACE reads and lists one entry per CDR3 protein. The sample shows approximately 150,000 distinct CDR3 sequences, around a tenth of them seen only once. CDR3 size: 14 residues. Trimming removed 1 base from V and 5 bases from J, with 10 bases in between. The germline V gene encodes CDR1 SGHVS and CDR2 FNYEAQ. Notes on the study in general: The clones that were linked to disease were reported to be significantly enriched in matched synovial fluid samples from ankylosing spondylitis patients. A TCR beta motif of several highly homologous variants appeared characteristic of ankylosing spondylitis blood.

The receptor comes from a female donor with ankylosing spondylitis or in good health (not recorded which). Sequenced material: blood, either unsorted or a sorted T cell fraction (not recorded which). The chain is built from TRBV7-6 and TRBJ2-3; no definite D call. This CDR3 is CASSLGGGRDTQYF. CDR3 nucleotide sequence: TGTGCCAGCAGCTTAGGAGGTGGTCGAGATACGCAGTATTTT.